This TCR beta chain was captured in a study of shared clonotypes between healthy human individuals. All donors were healthy HIV-negative adults lacking recent acute infections or vaccinations. Study-wide results and caveats: Some clonotypes were shared by all four sorted-subset donors, while others were not shared. The non-shared ones had lower generation probabilities than the shared ones.

In regard to this clone: Its target is unknown.

The authors' processing: As immunoSEQ supplied junction-only sequences (without quality scores), filtering differed. This table comes from immunoSEQ multiplex PCR, and its TCRdb copy is limited to in-frame clones, with some not included. D and trimming were read from the DNA, whereas the V and J calls and clone size are those reported in that table. The sample lists some 300,000 clones, more than 60% occurring once. CDR1 is SGHKS, CDR2 YYEKEE, per germline (reference sequence). V dropped 4 bases and J dropped 7 bases, with 13 bases sitting between them. The CDR3 is 13 residues long. The material sequenced was memory CD4+ T cells sorted from blood. Specified subset: CD45RA-negative fraction. The chain links TRBV5-5 to TRBJ2-3, with unresolved D. This TCR was sampled from a man aged 25-45 years in good health. The CDR3 sequence: CASSPLRTNTQYF. The CDR3 nucleotides are TGTGCCAGCAGCCCTCTAAGGACGAATACGCAGTATTTT. The full variable domain, with the rest looked up from reference TRBV5-5 and TRBJ2-3, is DAGVTQSPTHLIKTRGQQVTLRCSPISGHKSVSWYQQVLGQGPQFIFQYYEKEERGRGNFPDRFSARQFPNYSSELNVNALLLGDSALYLCASSPLRTNTQYFGPGTRLTVL.